This TCR beta chain was identified in a study of neurological immune-mediated disorders. This CDR3 comprises 13 residues. V was clipped by 1 base and J by 6 bases, with 8 bases between them. Germline CDR1 and CDR2: MGHRA and YSYEKL. This clonotype was found a few times. The antigen is undetermined. This could be a read error, since a much larger clone is one nucleotide away. TCRdb ran MiXCR on the 5' RACE reads and lists one entry per CDR3 protein. Of 70,000 or so distinct CDR3 sequences listed, 5.2% are singletons. Study-level points and caveats: With the multiple sclerosis repertoire cluster, neither clinical nor MRI features showed any association.

Sequencing was carried out using PBMCs. This clonotype was sampled from a woman in her twenties or thirties with multiple sclerosis. The chain couples TRBV4-1 to TRBJ2-3; D uncertain. CDR3 sequence (DNA): TGCGCCAGCAGCCAAGGGACCCAGGATACGCAGTATTTT. Its protein is CASSQGTQDTQYF.